This T cell receptor (beta chain) is drawn from a study of CD8 T cells in Susac syndrome. Overall study: At the time of blood draw, patients with Susac syndrome were therapy-naive, receiving corticosteroids, or receiving intravenous immunoglobulin alone. Overall study findings and caveats: As acknowledged by the study, its TCR sequencing and HLA analysis included a relatively small number of individuals. Where Susac syndrome CD4+ T cell repertoires were concerned, no clonal expansion was evident.

Reverse transcription of about 0.45 to 1 ug RNA used random hexamers. The immunoSEQ assay covered 54 Vbeta and 13 Jbeta segments for CDR3. TCRdb ran MiXCR on the immunoSEQ multiplex PCR reads and lists one entry per CDR3 protein. The sample shows 170,000 or so distinct CDR3 sequences, about 96% of them seen only once. The CDR3 extends over 12 amino acids. V gave up 7 bases and J gave up 9 bases, with 18 bases separating them. The germline V gene encodes CDR1 DFQATT and CDR2 SNEGSKA (reference sequence). As to this clonotype: Its antigen is not known.

V gene TRBV20-1 combines with J gene TRBJ1-2, with D maybe TRBD1 (5 bases). The origin of this receptor is a human donor with Susac syndrome. The sample was CD4+ T cells from PBMCs. The CDR3 DNA is TGCAGTGTTGGGGACGGAGCCAGGAGCTACACCTTC. It yields the protein CSVGDGARSYTF.